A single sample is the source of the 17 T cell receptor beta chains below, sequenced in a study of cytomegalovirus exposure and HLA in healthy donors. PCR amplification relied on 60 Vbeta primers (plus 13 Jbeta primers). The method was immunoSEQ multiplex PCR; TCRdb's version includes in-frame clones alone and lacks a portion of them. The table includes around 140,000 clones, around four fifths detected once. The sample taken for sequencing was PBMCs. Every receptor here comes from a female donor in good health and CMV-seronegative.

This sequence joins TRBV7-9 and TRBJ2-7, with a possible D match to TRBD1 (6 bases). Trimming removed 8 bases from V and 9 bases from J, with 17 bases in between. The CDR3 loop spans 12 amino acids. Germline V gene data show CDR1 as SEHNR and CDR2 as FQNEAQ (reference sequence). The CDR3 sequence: CASGLGAAGQYF. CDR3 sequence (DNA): TGTGCCAGCGGATTGGGGGCCGCGGGGCAGTACTTC.

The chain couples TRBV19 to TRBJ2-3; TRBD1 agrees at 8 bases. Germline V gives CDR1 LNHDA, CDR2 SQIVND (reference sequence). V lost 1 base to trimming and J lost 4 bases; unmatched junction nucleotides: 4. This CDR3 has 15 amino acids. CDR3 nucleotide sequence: TGTGCCAGTAGTATAGGGACAGGGTCGGCAGATACGCAGTATTTT. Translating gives CASSIGTGSADTQYF.

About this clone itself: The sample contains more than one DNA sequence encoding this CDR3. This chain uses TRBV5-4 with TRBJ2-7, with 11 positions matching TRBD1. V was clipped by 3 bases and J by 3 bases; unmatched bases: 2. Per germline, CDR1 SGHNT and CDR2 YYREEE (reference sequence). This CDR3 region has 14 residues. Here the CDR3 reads CASSWGQGGYEQYF. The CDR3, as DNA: TGTGCCAGCAGCTGGGGACAGGGGGGCTACGAGCAGTACTTC.

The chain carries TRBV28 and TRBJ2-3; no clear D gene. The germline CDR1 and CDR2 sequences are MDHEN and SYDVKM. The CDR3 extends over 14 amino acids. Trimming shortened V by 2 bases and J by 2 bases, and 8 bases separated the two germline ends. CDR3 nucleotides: TGTGCCAGCAGTTTACAGTCCCTCACAGATACGCAGTATTTT. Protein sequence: CASSLQSLTDTQYF.

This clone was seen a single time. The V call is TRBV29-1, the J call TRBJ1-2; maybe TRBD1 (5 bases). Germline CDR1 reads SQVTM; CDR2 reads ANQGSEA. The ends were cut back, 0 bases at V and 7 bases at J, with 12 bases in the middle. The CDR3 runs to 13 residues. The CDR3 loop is CSVEEVGGSGYTF. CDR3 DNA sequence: TGCAGCGTTGAAGAAGTGGGGGGGAGTGGCTACACCTTC.

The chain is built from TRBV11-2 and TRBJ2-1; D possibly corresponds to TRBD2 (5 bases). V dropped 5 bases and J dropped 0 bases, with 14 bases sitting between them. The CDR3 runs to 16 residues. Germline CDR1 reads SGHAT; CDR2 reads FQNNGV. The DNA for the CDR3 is TGTGCCAGCAGCCGACCGTTTCGGGGCTCCTACAATGAGCAGTTCTTC. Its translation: CASSRPFRGSYNEQFF.

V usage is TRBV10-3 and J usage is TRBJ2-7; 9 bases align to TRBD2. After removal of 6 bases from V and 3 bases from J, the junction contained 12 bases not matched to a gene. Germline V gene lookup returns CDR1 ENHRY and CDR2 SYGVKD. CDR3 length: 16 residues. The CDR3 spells CAIRPGTSRENYEQYF. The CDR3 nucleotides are TGTGCCATCAGGCCCGGGACTAGCCGGGAGAACTACGAGCAGTACTTC.

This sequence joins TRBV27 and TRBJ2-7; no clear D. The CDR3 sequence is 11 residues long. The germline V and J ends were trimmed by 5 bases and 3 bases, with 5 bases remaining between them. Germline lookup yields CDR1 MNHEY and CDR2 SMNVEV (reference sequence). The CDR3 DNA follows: TGTGCCAGCAGTCCTCGCTACGAGCAGTACTTC. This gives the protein CASSPRYEQYF.

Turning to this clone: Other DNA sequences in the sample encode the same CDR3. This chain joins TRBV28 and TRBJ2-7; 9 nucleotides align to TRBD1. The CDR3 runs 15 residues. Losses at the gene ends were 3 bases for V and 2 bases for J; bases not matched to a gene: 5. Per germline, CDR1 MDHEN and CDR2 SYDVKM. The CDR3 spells CASSFGQGSTYEQYF. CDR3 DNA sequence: TGTGCCAGCAGTTTTGGACAGGGGTCGACCTACGAGCAGTACTTC.

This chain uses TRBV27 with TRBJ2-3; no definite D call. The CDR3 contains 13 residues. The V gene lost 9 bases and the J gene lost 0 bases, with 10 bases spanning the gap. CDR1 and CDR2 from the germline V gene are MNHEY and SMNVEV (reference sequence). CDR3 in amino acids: CASGQSSTDTQYF. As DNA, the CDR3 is TGTGCCAGTGGGCAGTCTAGCACAGATACGCAGTATTTT.

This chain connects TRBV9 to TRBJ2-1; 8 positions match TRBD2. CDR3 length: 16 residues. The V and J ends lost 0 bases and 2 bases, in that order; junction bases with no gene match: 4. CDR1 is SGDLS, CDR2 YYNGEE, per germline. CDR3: CASSVAELAAYNEQFF. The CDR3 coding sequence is TGTGCCAGCAGCGTAGCGGAACTAGCGGCCTACAATGAGCAGTTCTTC.

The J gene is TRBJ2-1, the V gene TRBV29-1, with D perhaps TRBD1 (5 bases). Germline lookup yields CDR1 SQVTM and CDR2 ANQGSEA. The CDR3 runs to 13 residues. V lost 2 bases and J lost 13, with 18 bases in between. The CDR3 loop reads CSVESPRAPSQFF. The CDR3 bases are TGCAGCGTTGAATCTCCCAGGGCCCCATCTCAGTTCTTC.

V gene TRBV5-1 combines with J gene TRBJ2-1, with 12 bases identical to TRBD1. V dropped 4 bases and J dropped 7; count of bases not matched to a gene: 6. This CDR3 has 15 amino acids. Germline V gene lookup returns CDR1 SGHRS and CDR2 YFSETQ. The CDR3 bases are TGCGCCAGCAGCCGTGCGGGACAGGGGGCAAATGAGCAGTTCTTC. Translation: CASSRAGQGANEQFF.

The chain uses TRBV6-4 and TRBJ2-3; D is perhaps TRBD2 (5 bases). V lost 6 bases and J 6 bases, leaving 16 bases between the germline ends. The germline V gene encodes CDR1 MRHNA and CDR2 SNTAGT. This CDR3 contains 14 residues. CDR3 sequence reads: CASSNRGSYDTQYF. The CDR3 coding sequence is TGTGCCAGCAGCAATAGAGGGAGTTACGATACGCAGTATTTT.

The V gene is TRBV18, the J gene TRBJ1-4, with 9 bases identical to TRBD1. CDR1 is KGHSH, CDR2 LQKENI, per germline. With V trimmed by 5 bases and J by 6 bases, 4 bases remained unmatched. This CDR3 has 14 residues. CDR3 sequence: CASSTGTGYEKLFF. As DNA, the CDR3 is TGTGCCAGCTCAACCGGGACAGGGTATGAAAAACTGTTTTTT.

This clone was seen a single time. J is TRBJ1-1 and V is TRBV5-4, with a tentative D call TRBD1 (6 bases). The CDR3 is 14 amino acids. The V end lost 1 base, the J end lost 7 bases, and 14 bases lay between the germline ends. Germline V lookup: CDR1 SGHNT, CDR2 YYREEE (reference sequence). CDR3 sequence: CASSLKGGEGEAFF. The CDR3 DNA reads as TGTGCCAGCAGCTTGAAGGGGGGGGAGGGTGAAGCTTTCTTT.

CDR3 bases: TGTGCCAGCAGCCAAGATAACCCAGGGGACCCCTACAATGAGCAGTTCTTC. Translated: CASSQDNPGDPYNEQFF. The rearrangement links TRBV14 to TRBJ2-1, with a possible D match to TRBD1 (6 bases). Germline CDR1 is SGHDN and CDR2 is FVKESK. Between the trimmed V and J ends, which lost 0 bases and 2 bases, there was a span of 14 bases. This CDR3 spans 17 amino acids.